The 18 T cell receptor beta chains given below trace back to one sample, sequenced in a study of patients and donors after allogeneic stem cell transplantation. TCRdb re-called the RT-PCR reads with MiXCR, one entry per CDR3 protein. The sample shows roughly 940,000 distinct CDR3 sequences, 18% of them seen only once. Sequenced sample: blood, either unsorted or a sorted T cell fraction (not recorded which). The receptor set was obtained from a human donor who was either an allogeneic HSCT recipient or a stem cell or donor lymphocyte infusion donor (not recorded which). It is not recorded whose cells these are; they may come from a transplant donor.

The chain couples TRBV7-2 to TRBJ2-6; D not certain. CDR3 length equals 15 residues. V was trimmed by 1 base and J by 0 bases, leaving 4 bases between them. Looked up from germline, CDR1 is SGHTA and CDR2 is FQGNSA. CDR3 residues: CASSLEPSGANVLTF. The CDR3 DNA sequence: TGTGCCAGCAGCTTAGAGCCCTCTGGGGCCAACGTCCTGACTTTC.

This clonotype was observed a few times. The rearrangement links TRBV12-3 or TRBV12-4 to TRBJ2-2, with a possible D match to TRBD1 (5 bases). The CDR3 spans 15 residues. Deletions cut 8 bases from V and 3 bases from J, with 16 bases between. CDR3 amino acids: CASRIQGRDTGELFF. The CDR3 DNA is TGTGCCAGCCGGATCCAGGGTAGAGACACCGGGGAGCTGTTTTTT.

This chain links TRBV11-2 with TRBJ2-2; TRBD1 matches 7 bases. V was clipped by 5 bases and J by 4 bases; unmatched bases: 7. CDR3 length: 15 residues. The germline gives CDR1 SGHAT, CDR2 FQNNGV. The CDR3 DNA follows: TGTGCCAGCAGCCGCACCGGGACAGTCACCGGGGAGCTGTTTTTT. This codes for CASSRTGTVTGELFF. The entire variable domain, with the rest obtained from reference TRBV11-2 and TRBJ2-2, is as follows: EAGVAQSPRYKIIEKRQSVAFWCNPISGHATLYWYQQILGQGPKLLIQFQNNGVVDDSQLPKDRFSAERLKGVDSTLKIQPAKLEDSAVYLCASSRTGTVTGELFFGEGSRLTVL.

In its sample, this clonotype was seen many times. The chain is built from TRBV29-1 and TRBJ2-4; possibly TRBD1 or TRBD2 for D (5 bases each). The CDR3 covers 12 residues. CDR1 and CDR2 (germline): SQVTM, ANQGSEA. The V end lost 3 bases, the J end lost 8 bases, and 11 bases lay between the germline ends. The CDR3 protein is CSVELGTDIQYF. CDR3 DNA sequence: TGCAGCGTTGAGTTAGGGACGGACATTCAGTACTTC.

The V gene is TRBV9, the J gene TRBJ2-7; 8 nucleotides match TRBD2. V was clipped by 0 bases and J by 4 bases; unmatched bases: 6. Germline CDR1 SGDLS, CDR2 YYNGEE. This CDR3 is 15 amino acids long. The CDR3 nucleotides are TGTGCCAGCAGCGTAGGGCGGGGGGATACTTACGAGCAGTACTTC. Residues: CASSVGRGDTYEQYF.

This clonotype was seen only a few times. CDR3 sequence (DNA): TGTGCCAGCAGTGCAGGGGGGGCTCAAGAGACCCAGTACTTC. Its protein is CASSAGGAQETQYF. The chain is built from TRBV25-1 and TRBJ2-5; TRBD1 or TRBD2 may be the D gene (7 bases each). This CDR3 region has 14 residues. Trimming removed 4 bases at V and 2 bases at J, with 11 bases between. Germline V gene data show CDR1 as MGHDK and CDR2 as SYGVNS.

This rearrangement joins TRBV10-3 to TRBJ2-7; TRBD1 matches 8 bases. The CDR3 has 14 residues. Germline CDR1 is ENHRY and CDR2 is SYGVKD. J gave up 2 bases and V 3 bases, and 3 bases lay outside the gene matches. As DNA, the CDR3 is TGTGCCATCAGTGAAGGACAGGGTACCTACGAGCAGTACTTC. Encoded protein: CAISEGQGTYEQYF.

V gene TRBV7-9 combines with J gene TRBJ2-1; tentatively, D is TRBD1 or TRBD2 (5 bases each). The V end lost 0 bases, the J end lost 7 bases, and 16 bases lay between the germline ends. Germline values: CDR1 SEHNR, CDR2 FQNEAQ (reference sequence). This CDR3 has 16 residues. Here the CDR3 DNA reads TGTGCCAGCAGCTTAGCCTCCGGGACCAAGTTAAATGAGCAGTTCTTC. Translated: CASSLASGTKLNEQFF.

This clonotype showed up just once. The chain carries TRBV20-1 and TRBJ1-2; perhaps TRBD1 as D (6 bases). The germline gives CDR1 DFQATT, CDR2 SNEGSKA (reference sequence). Trimming pared 5 bases from V and 8 bases from J, leaving 18 bases between. This CDR3 spans 13 amino acids. This CDR3 reads CSAPTEGEAGYTF. DNA for the CDR3: TGCAGTGCTCCAACAGAGGGGGAAGCAGGCTACACCTTC.

The chain is built from TRBV5-1 and TRBJ2-1, with D possibly TRBD1 on 5 matching bases. V was cut by 4 bases and J by 5 bases, with 16 bases left in between. This CDR3 is built from 15 residues. The V gene's germline CDR1 is SGHRS and CDR2 YFSETQ. CDR3 nucleotides: TGCGCCAGCAGCCATCAACCGGGCAGGGACAATGAGCAGTTCTTC. Its translation: CASSHQPGRDNEQFF. The full variable domain, in which reference TRBV5-1 and TRBJ2-1 provide the parts outside the CDR3, is KAGVTQTPRYLIKTRGQQVTLSCSPISGHRSVSWYQQTPGQGLQFLFEYFSETQRNKGNFPGRFSGRQFSNSRSEMNVSTLELGDSALYLCASSHQPGRDNEQFFGPGTRLTVL.

This clonotype was seen a few times. The J gene is TRBJ2-1, the V gene TRBV14; TRBD1 might be the D (6 bases). The CDR3 extends over 13 amino acids. The V and J ends lost 2 bases and 6 bases respectively, with 8 bases between them. In germline, CDR1 is SGHDN, CDR2 FVKESK. CDR3 sequence: CASSQTRGNEQFF. For the CDR3, the DNA is TGTGCCAGCAGCCAAACCAGGGGCAATGAGCAGTTCTTC.

Here the CDR3 reads CASSQEPFGGTGGYTF. CDR3 nucleotide sequence: TGTGCCAGCAGCCAAGAGCCGTTTGGGGGCACGGGGGGCTACACCTTC. V and J are TRBV7-3 and TRBJ1-2, with TRBD1 as a possible D gene (6 bases). V lost 5 bases and J lost 8, with 24 bases in between. Germline V gives CDR1 SGHTA, CDR2 FQGTGA. The CDR3 is made up of 16 amino acids.

The J gene is TRBJ2-3, the V gene TRBV4-1, with TRBD2 matching 16 bases. Trimming removed 2 bases from V and 4 bases from J; junction bases left unmatched: 9. CDR1 is MGHRA, CDR2 YSYEKL, per germline. The CDR3 covers 19 residues. This CDR3 is CASSQRQGLAGGPPDTQYF. DNA of the CDR3: TGCGCCAGCAGCCAACGACAGGGACTAGCGGGAGGGCCACCAGATACGCAGTATTTT.

This clonotype occurred a few times. The chain is built from TRBV4-2 and TRBJ2-2, with TRBD1 matching over 12 bases. Germline-derived CDR1 and CDR2 are LGHNA and YNFKEQ. This CDR3 has 17 amino acids. V trimming: 3 bases; J trimming: 3 bases; junction bases outside the gene matches: 5. The CDR3 nucleotides are TGTGCCAGCAGCCAGGGGGACAGGGGGCGAGACACCGGGGAGCTGTTTTTT. This gives the protein CASSQGDRGRDTGELFF.

This clonotype was seen at least ten times. The chain links TRBV29-1 to TRBJ2-5; D remains unclear. The CDR3 has 13 amino acids. The V end lost 2 bases, the J end lost 5 bases, and 12 bases lay between the germline ends. Germline CDR1 SQVTM, CDR2 ANQGSEA. As DNA, the CDR3 is TGCAGCGTTGAACTAGACCCCCGGGAGACCCAGTACTTC. Translating gives CSVELDPRETQYF.

In its sample, this clonotype was seen a few times. The chain joins TRBV4-1 to TRBJ2-7, with D possibly being TRBD1 or TRBD2 (6 bases each). The CDR3 sequence is 13 residues long. The V gene's germline CDR1 is MGHRA and CDR2 YSYEKL. The V end was cut by 1 base, the J end by 6 bases, with 10 bases between. As DNA, the CDR3 is TGCGCCAGCAGCCAAGGGGGGGCGTTCGAGCAGTACTTC. As protein: CASSQGGAFEQYF.

This clonotype was picked up many times. This rearrangement joins TRBV12-3 or TRBV12-4 to TRBJ1-5; D might be TRBD1 (6 bases). The CDR3 extends over 15 amino acids. V lost 2 bases and J lost 0, with 8 bases in between. CDR3 DNA: TGTGCCAGCAGTTTAAACAGGGATAGCAATCAGCCCCAGCATTTT. It is translated as CASSLNRDSNQPQHF.

The V and J genes are TRBV7-3 and TRBJ2-3; 8 bases line up with TRBD1. This CDR3 region has 16 residues. Germline CDR1 SGHTA, CDR2 FQGTGA. V dropped 2 bases and J dropped 0; count of bases not matched to a gene: 4. The CDR3 DNA sequence: TGTGCCAGCAGCTTACAGGGGGCGCCTAGCACAGATACGCAGTATTTT. Its protein product is CASSLQGAPSTDTQYF.